This TCR beta chain came from a study of blood T cells in healthy people across ages. Study-wide results and limits: A roughly linear fall in TCR beta diversity per million T cells was seen with increasing age.

CDR3 length: 13 residues. CDR1 is SEHNR, CDR2 FQNEAQ, per germline (reference sequence). V was shortened by 5 bases and J by 10 bases, with 15 bases between the two germline ends. Each sample gave at least 6.5 million isolated PBMCs. This clonotype appeared many times. What it recognizes is unknown. Together with a sample-barcoded 5' primer, a J-beta primer mix was included in a second PCR lasting roughly 7 to 11 cycles. In TCRdb, the 5' RACE reads were re-called with MiXCR into one record per CDR3 protein. The table has approximately 800,000 distinct CDR3 sequences, 35% to 60% seen once. The chain couples TRBV7-9 to TRBJ2-1, with D hard to call. The TCR was taken from an elderly man in good health. Source material: blood. CDR3 in DNA: TGTGCCAGCAGCGTCGTCGAGGAGCGAGAGCAGTTCTTC. As protein: CASSVVEEREQFF.